These 12 T cell receptor beta chains came from one sample sequenced in a study of blood T cell repertoires in COVID-19. Assay: immunoSEQ multiplex PCR; the TCRdb copy retains only in-frame clones and omits some. The sample lists approximately 78,000 clones, around four fifths occurring once. Sequencing input: peripheral blood. Receptor source: a woman older than 75 with acute or convalescent COVID-19.

This chain connects TRBV28 to TRBJ1-2, with D possibly being TRBD1 (5 bases). Trimming left V 1 base short and J 6 bases short, with 15 bases between. The CDR3 runs to 15 residues. Germline CDR1 is MDHEN and CDR2 is SYDVKM. The CDR3 reads CASSLLQENSDGYTF. DNA of the CDR3: TGTGCCAGCAGTTTATTACAGGAGAACTCCGATGGCTACACCTTC.

In this sample, this clone turned up a few times. This sequence joins TRBV25-1 and TRBJ1-1; D is possibly TRBD1 (6 bases). Germline CDR1 reads MGHDK; CDR2 reads SYGVNS. Trimming took 5 bases from V and 7 from J, leaving 8 bases between them. CDR3 length equals 11 residues. The CDR3 region has the DNA TGTGCCAGCAGTCCAGGGGATGAAGCTTTCTTT. Protein: CASSPGDEAFF. Variable domain in full (rest from reference TRBV25-1 and TRBJ1-1): EADIYQTPRYLVIGTGKKITLECSQTMGHDKMYWYQQDPGMELHLIHYSYGVNSTEKGDLSSESTVSRIRTEHFPLTLESARPSHTSQYLCASSPGDEAFFGQGTRLTVV.

This clone was picked up a small number of times. The chain recombines TRBV30 with TRBJ2-7; D is uncertain. This CDR3 spans 15 amino acids. V was clipped by 1 base and J by 3 bases, with 16 bases between them. The V gene's germline CDR1 is GTSNPN and CDR2 SVGIG (reference sequence). Here the CDR3 reads CAWSGALAVIYEQYF. In DNA, the CDR3 is TGTGCCTGGAGTGGGGCGCTGGCAGTAATCTACGAGCAGTACTTC. Using reference TRBV30 and TRBJ2-7 for the parts outside the CDR3, the full variable domain is SQTIHQWPATLVQPVGSPLSLECTVEGTSNPNLYWYRQAAGRGLQLLFYSVGIGQISSEVPQNLSASRPQDRQFILSSKKLLLSDSGFYLCAWSGALAVIYEQYFGPGTRLTVT.

This CDR3 reads CSAQGGAGNGYTF. Written as DNA, the CDR3 is TGCAGCGCCCAAGGGGGGGCTGGGAATGGCTACACCTTC. The chain recombines TRBV29-1 with TRBJ1-2; D might be TRBD1 (6 bases). The CDR3 sequence is 13 residues long. From germline, CDR1 is SQVTM and CDR2 ANQGSEA. V shed 7 bases and J shed 6 bases, with 18 bases lying between them.

The CDR3 is CASSAPGSTGANVLTF. In nucleotides, the CDR3 is TGCGCCAGCAGCGCACCGGGGAGCACTGGGGCCAACGTCCTGACTTTC. The J gene is TRBJ2-6, the V gene TRBV5-1, with D tentatively TRBD2 (5 bases). The CDR3 runs 16 residues. Germline V gene lookup returns CDR1 SGHRS and CDR2 YFSETQ. The germline V and J ends were trimmed by 4 bases and 2 bases, with 13 bases remaining between them.

V is TRBV7-9 and J is TRBJ2-3, with TRBD1 matching 9 bases. The CDR3 is made up of 16 amino acids. Per the germline V gene, CDR1 is SEHNR and CDR2 is FQNEAQ (reference sequence). Trimming cost V 3 bases and J 4 bases; bases outside gene matches: 8. The CDR3 is CASSFDRGDQADTQYF. The CDR3 nucleotides read TGTGCCAGCAGCTTTGACAGGGGGGATCAGGCAGATACGCAGTATTTT.

The V gene is TRBV7-3, the J gene TRBJ2-2, with 8 bases lining up with TRBD2. The junction had 7 bases not matched to a gene; V was cut back by 5 bases and J by 5 bases. This CDR3 spans 15 amino acids. The germline CDR1 and CDR2 sequences are SGHTA and FQGTGA. In nucleotides, the CDR3 is TGTGCCAGCAGCCCCGCCGGGACTAGGACCGGGGAGCTGTTTTTT. Encoded protein: CASSPAGTRTGELFF.

The sample holds a few counts of this clone. The chain links TRBV7-8 to TRBJ2-7; 9 bases align to TRBD1. CDR1 is SGHVS, CDR2 FQNEAQ, per germline. The length of the CDR3 is 19 residues. V lost 5 bases, J lost 1 base, and 18 bases stayed unmatched. The CDR3 bases are TGTGCCAGCAGCCCCCGCTTAGTCCCGGGGACAGGGTGGTCCTACGAGCAGTACTTC. Translating it yields CASSPRLVPGTGWSYEQYF.

The J gene is TRBJ1-1, the V gene TRBV5-6; 8 bases fit TRBD1. CDR1 and CDR2 from the germline V gene are SGHDT and YYEEEE. The CDR3 totals 13 residues. Germline trimming cut 10 bases from V and 6 bases from J; bases unmatched to any gene: 11. DNA for the CDR3: TGTGCCGGGGGGACAGGTTCGGCCCCTGAAGCTTTCTTT. This encodes CAGGTGSAPEAFF.

The chain has TRBV6-5 and TRBJ1-2; 7 nucleotides align to TRBD1. Trimming cost V 9 bases and J 4 bases; bases outside gene matches: 11. In germline, CDR1 is MNHEY, CDR2 SVGAGI. CDR3 length equals 14 residues. The DNA for the CDR3 is TGTGCCAGTACGCCTCGGGACAGCGTCTATGGCTACACCTTC. Its translation is CASTPRDSVYGYTF.

The rearrangement links TRBV15 to TRBJ1-5; D is possibly TRBD1 (5 bases). The CDR3 spans 13 residues. Trimming stripped 6 bases from V and 11 bases from J, with 17 bases between. Germline assignment: CDR1 LNHNV and CDR2 YYDKDF (reference sequence). The CDR3: CATSLTAGRAQHF. The CDR3 nucleotides are TGTGCCACCAGTTTGACAGCCGGCAGGGCCCAGCATTTT.

The rearrangement joins TRBV6-5 to TRBJ1-2; 8 nucleotides agree with TRBD1. The CDR3 spans 13 residues. Looked up from germline, CDR1 is MNHEY and CDR2 is SVGAGI. Trimming at V came to 5 bases and at J to 12 bases, leaving 11 bases not matched to a gene. The CDR3 nucleotides read TGTGCCAGCAGTACCGAGGACAGGGTCCAGGACACCTTC. It encodes CASSTEDRVQDTF.